This T cell receptor beta chain stems from a study of blood T cell repertoires in COVID-19. Turning to the study itself: The origin of the acute and convalescent COVID-19 samples was the United States, Italy and Spain. In each case, the material was cDNA or gDNA derived from T cells, B-cell-depleted T cells, or PBMCs.

In the original analysis: Amplification with reference gene primers provided the estimates of nucleated cell counts. Clones were sequenced by immunoSEQ multiplex PCR, and TCRdb holds only the in-frame ones, with some missing. V and J calls and clone size are copied from that table; D and trimming were computed from the DNA. The top ten clones hold about 7% of a sample with 280,000 or so clones, about 91% of them seen once. Germline CDR1 KGHDR, CDR2 SFDVKD. The CDR3 is made up of 16 amino acids. V shed 4 bases, J shed 8 bases, and the junction held 10 bases outside the gene matches. The clonotype was recovered from a woman in her 30s who had recovered from COVID-19. The J gene is TRBJ2-1, the V gene TRBV24-1; 10 bases are a match to TRBD1. The sequenced sample consisted of peripheral blood. Written as DNA, the CDR3 is TGTGCCACCAGTGACCTTCGGGACAGGGGAAGCGATGAGCAGTTCTTC. Protein: CATSDLRDRGSDEQFF.